This T cell receptor beta chain was identified during a study of cytomegalovirus exposure and HLA in healthy donors. Study-wide results and limits: Common viral pathogens (according to a later analysis) appeared linked to several of the most significant clusters. Analysis was performed later, and it showed HLA-associated TCR beta chains to be more clonally expanded than equally common others.

V gave up 4 bases and J gave up 1 base, with 19 bases separating them. The CDR3 extends over 17 amino acids. CDR1 and CDR2 from the germline V gene are LGHNA and YNFKEQ. The PCR made use of 60 Vbeta and 13 Jbeta primers. Data came from immunoSEQ multiplex PCR; TCRdb stores just in-frame clones and leaves some out. Altogether 85,000 to 130,000 clones are present, about 80% being singletons, with the ten largest covering roughly 5.4%. Only one count was recorded for this clone. The target antigen is unknown. This clonotype originated in a woman younger than 30 in good health and CMV-seropositive. The sequencing sample was made of PBMCs. The rearrangement uses TRBV4-2 and TRBJ1-1, with a weak D call TRBD1 (5 bases). The CDR3 protein is CASSPWLGAAGNTEAFF. The CDR3 coding sequence is TGTGCCAGCAGCCCGTGGCTAGGGGCAGCTGGGAACACTGAAGCTTTCTTT.